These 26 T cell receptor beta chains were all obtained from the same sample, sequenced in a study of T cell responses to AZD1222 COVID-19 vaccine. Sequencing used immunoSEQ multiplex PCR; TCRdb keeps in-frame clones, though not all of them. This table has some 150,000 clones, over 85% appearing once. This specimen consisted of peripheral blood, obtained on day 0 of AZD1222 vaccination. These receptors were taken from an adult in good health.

The CDR3, as DNA: TGTGCCAGCAGTGAAGCCCAGGATCCGCAGCCCCAGCATTTT. Its translation: CASSEAQDPQPQHF. The rearrangement links TRBV6-1 to TRBJ1-5; D gene unclear. This CDR3 spans 14 amino acids. CDR1 and CDR2 from the germline V gene are MNHNS and SASEGT. V shed 0 bases and J shed 7 bases, with 10 bases lying between them.

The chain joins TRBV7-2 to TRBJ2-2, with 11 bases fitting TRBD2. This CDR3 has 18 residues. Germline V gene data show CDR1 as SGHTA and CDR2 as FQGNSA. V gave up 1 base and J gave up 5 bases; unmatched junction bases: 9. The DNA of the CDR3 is TGTGCCAGCAGCTTAGGGCTAGCGGGGGGTCTTTGGACCGGGGAGCTGTTTTTT. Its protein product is CASSLGLAGGLWTGELFF.

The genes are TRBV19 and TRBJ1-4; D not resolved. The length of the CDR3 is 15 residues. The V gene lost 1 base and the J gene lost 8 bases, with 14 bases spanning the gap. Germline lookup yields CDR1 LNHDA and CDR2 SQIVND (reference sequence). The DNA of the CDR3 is TGTGCCAGTAGTATAGCCGGGCCCAGGAAGGAAAAACTGTTTTTT. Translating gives CASSIAGPRKEKLFF.

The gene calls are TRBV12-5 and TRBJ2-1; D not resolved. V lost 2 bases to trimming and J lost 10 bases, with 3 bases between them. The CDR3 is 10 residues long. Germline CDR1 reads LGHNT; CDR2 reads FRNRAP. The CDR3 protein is CASGLREQFF. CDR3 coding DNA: TGTGCTAGTGGTTTGAGAGAGCAGTTCTTC.

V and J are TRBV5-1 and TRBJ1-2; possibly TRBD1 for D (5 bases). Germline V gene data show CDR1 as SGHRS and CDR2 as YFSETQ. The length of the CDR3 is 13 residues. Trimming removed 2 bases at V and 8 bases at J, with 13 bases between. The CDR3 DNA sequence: TGCGCCAGCAGCTTCGAGGGGCACAACGGCTACACCTTC. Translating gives CASSFEGHNGYTF.

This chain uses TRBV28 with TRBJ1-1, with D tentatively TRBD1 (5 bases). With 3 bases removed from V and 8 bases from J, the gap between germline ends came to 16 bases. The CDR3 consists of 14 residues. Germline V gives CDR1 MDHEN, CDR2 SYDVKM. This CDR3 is CASSFRGGREEAFF. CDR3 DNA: TGTGCCAGCAGTTTTAGGGGAGGGAGGGAAGAAGCTTTCTTT.

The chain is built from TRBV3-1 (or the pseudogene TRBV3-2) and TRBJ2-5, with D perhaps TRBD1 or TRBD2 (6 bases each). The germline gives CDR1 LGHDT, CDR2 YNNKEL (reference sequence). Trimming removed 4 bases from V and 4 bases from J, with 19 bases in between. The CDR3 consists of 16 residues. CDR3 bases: TGTGCCAGCAGCCCGCTCGAGTGGGGGGCCGGAGAGACCCAGTACTTC. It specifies CASSPLEWGAGETQYF.

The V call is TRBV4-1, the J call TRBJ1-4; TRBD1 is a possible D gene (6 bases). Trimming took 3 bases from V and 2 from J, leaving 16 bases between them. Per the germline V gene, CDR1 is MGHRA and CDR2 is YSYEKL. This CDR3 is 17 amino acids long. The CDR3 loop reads CASSQPRRGATNEKLFF. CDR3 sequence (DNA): TGCGCCAGCAGCCAGCCACGGCGGGGGGCTACTAATGAAAAACTGTTTTTT.

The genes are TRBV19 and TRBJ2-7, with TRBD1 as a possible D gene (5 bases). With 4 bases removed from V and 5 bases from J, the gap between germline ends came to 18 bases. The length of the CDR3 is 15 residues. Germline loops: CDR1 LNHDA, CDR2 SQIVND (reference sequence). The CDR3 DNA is TGTGCCAGTAGTACCCTCCATCGAGAAGGGGACGAGCAGTACTTC. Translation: CASSTLHREGDEQYF. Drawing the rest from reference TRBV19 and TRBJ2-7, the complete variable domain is DGGITQSPKYLFRKEGQNVTLSCEQNLNHDAMYWYRQDPGQGLRLIYYSQIVNDFQKGDIAEGYSVSREKKESFPLTVTSAQKNPTAFYLCASSTLHREGDEQYFGPGTRLTVT.

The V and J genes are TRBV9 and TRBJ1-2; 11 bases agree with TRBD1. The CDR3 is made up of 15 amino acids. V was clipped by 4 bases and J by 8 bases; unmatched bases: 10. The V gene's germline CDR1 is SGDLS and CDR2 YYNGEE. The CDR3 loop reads CASSPGGQGARGYTF. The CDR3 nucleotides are TGTGCCAGCAGCCCCGGAGGACAGGGGGCGCGGGGCTACACCTTC.

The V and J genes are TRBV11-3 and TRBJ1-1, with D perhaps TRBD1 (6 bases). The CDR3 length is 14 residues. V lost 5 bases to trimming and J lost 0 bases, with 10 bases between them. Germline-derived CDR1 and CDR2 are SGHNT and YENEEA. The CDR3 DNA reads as TGTGCCAGCAGCCTGACAGGAATGAACACTGAAGCTTTCTTT. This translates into CASSLTGMNTEAFF.

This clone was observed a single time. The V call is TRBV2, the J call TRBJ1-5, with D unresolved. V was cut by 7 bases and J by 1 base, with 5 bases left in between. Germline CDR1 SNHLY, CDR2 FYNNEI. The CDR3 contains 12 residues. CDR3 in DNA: TGTGCCAGCACAGTCAGCAATCAGCCCCAGCATTTT. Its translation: CASTVSNQPQHF.

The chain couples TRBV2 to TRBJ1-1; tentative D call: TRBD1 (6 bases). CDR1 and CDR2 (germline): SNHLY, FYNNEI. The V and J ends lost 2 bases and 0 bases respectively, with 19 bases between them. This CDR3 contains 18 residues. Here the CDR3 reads CASSESGDSAPMNTEAFF. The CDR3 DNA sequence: TGTGCCAGCAGTGAATCAGGGGACTCAGCGCCAATGAACACTGAAGCTTTCTTT.

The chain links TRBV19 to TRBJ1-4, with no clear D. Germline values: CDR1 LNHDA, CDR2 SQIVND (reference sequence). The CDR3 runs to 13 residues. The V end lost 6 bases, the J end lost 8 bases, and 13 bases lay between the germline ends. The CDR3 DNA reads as TGTGCCAGTAGCCGCGGGCCGTTCGAAAAACTGTTTTTT. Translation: CASSRGPFEKLFF.

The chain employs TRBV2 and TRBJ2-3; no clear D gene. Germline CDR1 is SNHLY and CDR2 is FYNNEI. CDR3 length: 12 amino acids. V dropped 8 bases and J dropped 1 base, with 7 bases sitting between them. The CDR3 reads CASEGGTDTQYF. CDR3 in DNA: TGTGCCAGCGAAGGAGGCACAGATACGCAGTATTTT.

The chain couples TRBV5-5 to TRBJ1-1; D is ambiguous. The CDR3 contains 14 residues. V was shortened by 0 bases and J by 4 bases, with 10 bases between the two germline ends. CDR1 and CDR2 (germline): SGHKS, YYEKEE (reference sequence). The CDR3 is CASSLVRASTEAFF. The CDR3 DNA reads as TGTGCCAGCAGCTTGGTAAGGGCGTCCACTGAAGCTTTCTTT.

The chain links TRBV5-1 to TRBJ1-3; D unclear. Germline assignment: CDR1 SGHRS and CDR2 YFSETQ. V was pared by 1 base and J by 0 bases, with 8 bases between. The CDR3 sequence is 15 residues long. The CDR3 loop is CASSLQRSSGNTIYF. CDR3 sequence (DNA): TGCGCCAGCAGCTTGCAGAGGTCCTCTGGAAACACCATATATTTT. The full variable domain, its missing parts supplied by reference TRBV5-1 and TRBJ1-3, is KAGVTQTPRYLIKTRGQQVTLSCSPISGHRSVSWYQQTPGQGLQFLFEYFSETQRNKGNFPGRFSGRQFSNSRSEMNVSTLELGDSALYLCASSLQRSSGNTIYFGEGSWLTVV.

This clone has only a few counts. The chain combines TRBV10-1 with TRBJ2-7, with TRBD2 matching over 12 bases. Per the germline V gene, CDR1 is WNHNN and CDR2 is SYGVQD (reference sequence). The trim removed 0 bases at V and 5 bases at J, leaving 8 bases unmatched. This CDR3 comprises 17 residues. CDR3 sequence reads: CASSESALAGGLDEQYF. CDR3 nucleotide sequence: TGCGCCAGCAGTGAGTCCGCGCTAGCGGGAGGGCTCGACGAGCAGTACTTC.

This CDR3 reads CASSLGQGAYTGNTIYF. DNA of the CDR3: TGCGCCAGCAGCCTGGGACAGGGGGCTTATACTGGAAACACCATATATTTT. The rearrangement uses TRBV5-1 and TRBJ1-3; 12 positions agree with TRBD1. The CDR3 is 17 residues long. The V gene's germline CDR1 is SGHRS and CDR2 YFSETQ. J lost 2 bases, V lost 4 bases, and 7 bases had no gene match.

The CDR3 nucleotides are TGTGCCAGCAGCTTAGCACAGGGATCCTACAATGAGCAGTTCTTC. Translating it yields CASSLAQGSYNEQFF. The chain employs TRBV7-9 and TRBJ2-1; D perhaps matches TRBD1 (6 bases). In germline, CDR1 is SEHNR, CDR2 FQNEAQ (reference sequence). The CDR3 covers 15 residues. Trimming shortened V by 0 bases and J by 1 base, and 7 bases separated the two germline ends.

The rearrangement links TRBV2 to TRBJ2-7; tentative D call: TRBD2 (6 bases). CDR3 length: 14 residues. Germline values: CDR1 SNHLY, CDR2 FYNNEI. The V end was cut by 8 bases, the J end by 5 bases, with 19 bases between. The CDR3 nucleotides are TGTGCCAGCGCGTCGGAGGGGATGAAGGACGAGCAGTACTTC. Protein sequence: CASASEGMKDEQYF.

For the CDR3, the DNA is TGTGCCAGCAGCCAAGTGGGGCAGAATCAGCCCCAGCATTTT. Translation gives CASSQVGQNQPQHF. The V and J genes are TRBV3-1 (or the pseudogene TRBV3-2) and TRBJ1-5, with TRBD1 as a possible D gene (5 bases). CDR1 is LGHDT and CDR2 is YNNKEL in the germline V gene (reference sequence). The CDR3 length is 14 residues. The V end lost 1 base, the J end lost 4 bases, and 8 bases lay between the germline ends.

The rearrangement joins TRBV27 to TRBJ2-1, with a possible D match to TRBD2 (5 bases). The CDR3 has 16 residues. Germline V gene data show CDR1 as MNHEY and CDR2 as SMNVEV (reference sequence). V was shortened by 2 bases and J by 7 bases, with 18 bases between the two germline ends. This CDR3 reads CASSLGFGVTGNEQFF. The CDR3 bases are TGTGCCAGCAGTTTAGGGTTCGGGGTTACGGGGAATGAGCAGTTCTTC.

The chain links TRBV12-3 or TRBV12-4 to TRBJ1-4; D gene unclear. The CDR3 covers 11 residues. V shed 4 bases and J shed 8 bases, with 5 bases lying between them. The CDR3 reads CASSYREKLFF. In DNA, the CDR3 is TGTGCCAGCAGTTACAGAGAAAAACTGTTTTTT.

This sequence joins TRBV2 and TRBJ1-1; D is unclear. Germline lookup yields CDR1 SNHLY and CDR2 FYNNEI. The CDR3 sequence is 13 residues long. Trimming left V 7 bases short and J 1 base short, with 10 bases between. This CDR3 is CASILRENTEAFF. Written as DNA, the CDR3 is TGTGCCAGCATCCTCCGGGAGAACACTGAAGCTTTCTTT.

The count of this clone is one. The CDR3 sequence: CASSLRDNVGYTF. The DNA for the CDR3 is TGTGCCAGCAGCCTACGGGACAACGTTGGCTACACCTTC. This chain connects TRBV3-1 (or the pseudogene TRBV3-2) to TRBJ1-2; D perhaps matches TRBD1 (6 bases). The length of the CDR3 is 13 residues. Per germline, CDR1 LGHDT and CDR2 YNNKEL (reference sequence). The V gene lost 4 bases and the J gene lost 7 bases, with 13 bases spanning the gap.